The clone carrying this T cell receptor (beta chain) was counted many times. Its antigen remains unidentified. The data originate from a study of quantifying T cell responses using KT2 cells. Study context: cDNA was made from DNase-treated RNA using alpha and beta constant primers. Findings of the study overall: Very high KT2 spike-in numbers caused saturation in KT2 sequence detection. KT2 sequences were detected down to about one KT2 cell per 100,000 PBMC.

KT2, a clone with a known TCR, was spiked into unfractionated PBMC. A range of KT2-to-PBMC ratios was made using fixed PBMC numbers. The germline gives CDR1 SGHVS, CDR2 FQNEAQ. The CDR3 loop spans 14 amino acids. Trimming pared 3 bases from V and 4 bases from J, leaving 12 bases between. An oligo carrying a UMI was ligated to the cDNA 3' end. An equimolar mix of RC1.1 and RC1.2 primed the beta chain across TRBC1 and TRBC2. TCRdb reprocessed the UMI-ligation and nested PCR reads with MiXCR, giving one entry per CDR3 protein. This sample has 25,000 to 35,000 distinct CDR3 sequences; more than 7% occur once, and the top ten carry 15% to 18%.

The sequenced material came from PBMCs spiked with cells of the T cell clone KT2. The genes are TRBV7-8 and TRBJ1-2, with TRBD1 as a possible D gene (6 bases). This TCR was recovered from a human donor. Here the CDR3 reads CASSFDWGAYGYTF. CDR3 DNA sequence: TGTGCCAGCAGCTTCGATTGGGGGGCCTATGGCTACACCTTC.